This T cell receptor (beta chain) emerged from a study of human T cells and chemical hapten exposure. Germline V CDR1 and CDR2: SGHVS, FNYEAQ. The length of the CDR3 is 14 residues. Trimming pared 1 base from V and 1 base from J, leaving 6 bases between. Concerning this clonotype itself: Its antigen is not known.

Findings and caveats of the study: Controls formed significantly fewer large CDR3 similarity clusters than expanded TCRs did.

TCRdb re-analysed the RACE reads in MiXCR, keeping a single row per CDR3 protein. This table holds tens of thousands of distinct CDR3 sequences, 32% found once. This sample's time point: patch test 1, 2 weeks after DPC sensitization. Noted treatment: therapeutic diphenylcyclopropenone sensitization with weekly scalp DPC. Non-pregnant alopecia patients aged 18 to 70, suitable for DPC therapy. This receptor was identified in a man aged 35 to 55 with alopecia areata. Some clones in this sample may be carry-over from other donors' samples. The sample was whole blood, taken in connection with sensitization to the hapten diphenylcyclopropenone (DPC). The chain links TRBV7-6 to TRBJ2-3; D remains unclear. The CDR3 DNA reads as TGTGCCAGCAGCTTAGACTACCGCACAGATACGCAGTATTTT. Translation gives CASSLDYRTDTQYF.